The 25 T cell receptor beta chains in this list originate from one sample, sequenced in a study of T-cell reconstitution after alpha-beta-depleted transplantation in children. The TCRbeta library was prepared with unique molecular identifiers. TCRdb re-derived calls from the PCR reads in MiXCR, one entry per CDR3 protein. The repertoire consists of 200,000 to 250,000 distinct CDR3 sequences, with roughly 7% occurring once and the leading ten covering more than 5.5%. This specimen consisted of PBMCs, obtained before TCRalphabeta/CD19-depleted stem cell transplant. The receptors here all came from a boy between 2 and 10 years old with acute lymphoblastic leukemia, due to receive a stem cell transplant.

The sample holds many counts of this clonotype. V and J are TRBV28 and TRBJ2-3; D is unresolved. The CDR3 is 12 amino acids. The germline V and J ends were trimmed by 2 bases and 6 bases, with 6 bases remaining between them. Germline loops: CDR1 MDHEN, CDR2 SYDVKM. The CDR3 here is CASSLTMDTQYF. The CDR3 DNA reads TGTGCCAGCAGTTTAACCATGGATACGCAGTATTTT.

The chain combines TRBV23-1 with TRBJ2-2; D is ambiguous. TRBV23-1 is designated an ORF whose function remains uncertain. This CDR3 has 12 amino acids. Between the trimmed V and J ends, which lost 4 bases and 9 bases, there was a span of 9 bases. CDR3 nucleotide sequence: TGCGCCAGCAGTCTCTTGTCCTGGGAGCTGTTTTTT. Encoded protein: CASSLLSWELFF.

This clonotype appeared many times. V usage is TRBV5-6 and J usage is TRBJ2-2; D possibly uses TRBD1 or TRBD2 (5 bases each). Trimming cost V 0 bases and J 7 bases, with 13 bases left between them. CDR1 and CDR2 (germline): SGHDT, YYEEEE. This CDR3 spans 15 amino acids. As DNA, the CDR3 is TGTGCCAGCAGCTTGGCCGGGTCGGGGCACGGGGAGCTGTTTTTT. This codes for CASSLAGSGHGELFF.

A few counts support this clonotype. V usage is TRBV5-1 and J usage is TRBJ1-2; D call uncertain. CDR3 size: 15 residues. The V gene lost 2 bases and the J gene lost 5 bases, with 16 bases spanning the gap. The germline V gene has CDR1 SGHRS and CDR2 YFSETQ. The CDR3 loop reads CASSFSSIRFYGYTF. The CDR3 region has the DNA TGCGCCAGCAGCTTCTCCTCCATTCGGTTTTATGGCTACACCTTC.

This clonotype showed up just a few times. The rearrangement uses TRBV28 and TRBJ2-3; TRBD2 is a possible D gene (6 bases). The CDR3 has 19 residues. Germline-derived CDR1 and CDR2 are MDHEN and SYDVKM. With 4 bases removed from V and 4 bases from J, the gap between germline ends came to 27 bases. CDR3 coding DNA: TGTGCCAGCAGTTCAGCAGGTCGGGCGCGGTTCGGGGGTCCAGATACGCAGTATTTT. Its translation: CASSSAGRARFGGPDTQYF. Supplemented by reference TRBV28 and TRBJ2-3, the full variable domain reads DVKVTQSSRYLVKRTGEKVFLECVQDMDHENMFWYRQDPGLGLRLIYFSYDVKMKEKGDIPEGYSVSREKKERFSLILESASTNQTSMYLCASSSAGRARFGGPDTQYFGPGTRLTVL.

This clonotype was recorded at least ten times. The chain employs TRBV20-1 and TRBJ1-1, with D maybe TRBD1 (5 bases). Germline CDR1 is DFQATT and CDR2 is SNEGSKA (reference sequence). The V and J ends lost 6 bases and 4 bases respectively, with 15 bases between them. CDR3 size: 13 residues. CDR3 protein: CSARVGAATEAFF. CDR3 nucleotide sequence: TGCAGTGCCAGGGTTGGCGCGGCCACTGAAGCTTTCTTT.

The rearrangement links TRBV4-3 to TRBJ2-7; D gene unclear. The CDR3 is 13 amino acids. Germline lookup yields CDR1 LGHNA and CDR2 YSLEER. V lost 0 bases to trimming and J lost 3 bases, with 6 bases between them. This CDR3 is CASSQEASYEQYF. The CDR3 coding sequence is TGCGCCAGCAGCCAAGAGGCCAGCTACGAGCAGTACTTC.

This rearrangement joins TRBV4-3 to TRBJ2-5; TRBD2 aligns across 7 bases. The CDR3 spans 15 residues. Per the germline V gene, CDR1 is LGHNA and CDR2 is YSLEER. V lost 0 bases to trimming and J lost 5 bases; unmatched junction nucleotides: 6. CDR3 bases: TGCGCCAGCAGCCAAGATGCGGGGGATCTGGAGACCCAGTACTTC. It translates to CASSQDAGDLETQYF.

This clonotype has just a few counts. The chain joins TRBV7-9 to TRBJ2-1; D ambiguous. The CDR3 consists of 12 residues. Germline CDR1 reads SEHNR; CDR2 reads FQNEAQ (reference sequence). The V end was cut by 1 base, the J end by 8 bases, with 6 bases between. The CDR3 reads CASSLEVDEQFF. The DNA of the CDR3 is TGTGCCAGCAGCTTAGAGGTTGATGAGCAGTTCTTC.

The chain links TRBV11-2 to TRBJ2-5, with TRBD2 matching 8 bases. After removal of 1 base from V and 1 base from J, the junction contained 5 bases not matched to a gene. The CDR3 sequence is 16 residues long. Germline V gives CDR1 SGHAT, CDR2 FQNNGV. CDR3 in amino acids: CASSLGTSRLQETQYF. The CDR3 nucleotides read TGTGCCAGCAGCTTAGGGACTAGCAGGCTCCAAGAGACCCAGTACTTC.

This clonotype has a count of ten or more. The chain employs TRBV6-5 and TRBJ2-5, with 11 bases aligning to TRBD1. Unmatched junction bases numbered 3, after V lost 4 bases and J lost 5 bases. CDR3 length: 14 amino acids. Germline V CDR1 and CDR2: MNHEY, SVGAGI. The CDR3 DNA reads as TGTGCCAGCAGTTCTGGACAGGGGGCGGAGACCCAGTACTTC. Translated, it gives CASSSGQGAETQYF.

This clonotype was recorded at least ten times. The chain carries TRBV12-3 or TRBV12-4 and TRBJ1-4; a possible D gene is TRBD1 (5 bases). V was cut by 7 bases and J by 4 bases, with 16 bases left in between. The CDR3 loop spans 15 amino acids. CDR3 region: CASTPGGAGNEKLFF. The CDR3 DNA reads TGTGCCAGCACTCCCGGCGGGGCCGGTAATGAAAAACTGTTTTTT.

The chain links TRBV13 to TRBJ2-7; 9 nucleotides match TRBD1. Germline V CDR1 and CDR2: PRHDT, FYEKMQ (reference sequence). This CDR3 contains 16 residues. V trimming: 3 bases; J trimming: 4 bases; junction bases outside the gene matches: 10. CDR3 sequence reads: CASSFFPPTGGYEQYF. CDR3 in DNA: TGTGCCAGCAGCTTCTTTCCCCCGACAGGGGGGTACGAGCAGTACTTC.

This clonotype was seen more than once but under ten times. The chain uses TRBV3-1 and TRBJ2-1; TRBD2 might be the D (6 bases). Germline loops: CDR1 LGHDT, CDR2 YNNKEL (reference sequence). The CDR3 runs to 19 residues. The V gene lost 3 bases and the J gene lost 0 bases, with 21 bases spanning the gap. CDR3 DNA sequence: TGTGCCAGCAGCCAGGGTTGGAGGGCGAGGGGTGCCTCCTACAATGAGCAGTTCTTC. Its protein is CASSQGWRARGASYNEQFF.

This clonotype came up many times. This chain joins TRBV7-9 and TRBJ2-7; D is possibly TRBD2 (6 bases). Trimming left V 7 bases short and J 0 bases short, with 19 bases between. The CDR3 totals 16 residues. Germline V gives CDR1 SEHNR, CDR2 FQNEAQ (reference sequence). DNA for the CDR3: TGTGCCAGCACCCTGGCATCCGCGGGGATCTCCTACGAGCAGTACTTC. Protein product: CASTLASAGISYEQYF.

V gene TRBV7-7 combines with J gene TRBJ2-5, with no clear D. V gave up 6 bases and J gave up 3 bases, with 11 bases separating them. The CDR3 is 13 amino acids. Germline V gene lookup returns CDR1 SSHAT and CDR2 FNYEAQ (reference sequence). The CDR3 bases are TGTGCCAGCAGGAAACAAGGAGAAGAGACCCAGTACTTC. Translation gives CASRKQGEETQYF.

This clonotype was observed at least ten times. The chain links TRBV20-1 to TRBJ2-2; the D is unclear. This CDR3 is 13 amino acids long. The V end was cut by 6 bases, the J end by 6 bases, with 14 bases between. Per germline, CDR1 DFQATT and CDR2 SNEGSKA (reference sequence). The CDR3 DNA reads TGCAGTGCCAGATCTTTGGGCGCCGGGGAGCTGTTTTTT. Residues: CSARSLGAGELFF.

There are a few counts of this clonotype. The chain couples TRBV20-1 to TRBJ1-6; no firm D call. The CDR3 extends over 13 amino acids. Germline CDR1 reads DFQATT; CDR2 reads SNEGSKA (reference sequence). The V end was cut by 6 bases, the J end by 7 bases, with 13 bases between. The CDR3 loop is CSAQDRENSPLHF. The CDR3 nucleotides read TGCAGTGCCCAGGACCGGGAGAATTCACCCCTCCACTTT.

This clonotype occurred many times. The rearrangement joins TRBV5-1 to TRBJ2-2, with D unclear. The CDR3 runs to 16 residues. Germline V gene lookup returns CDR1 SGHRS and CDR2 YFSETQ. With 3 bases removed from V and 1 base from J, the gap between germline ends came to 13 bases. The CDR3 reads CASSSPADLNTGELFF. The CDR3 nucleotides are TGCGCCAGCAGCTCCCCGGCGGATCTGAACACCGGGGAGCTGTTTTTT. Using reference TRBV5-1 and TRBJ2-2 for the parts outside the CDR3, the full variable domain is KAGVTQTPRYLIKTRGQQVTLSCSPISGHRSVSWYQQTPGQGLQFLFEYFSETQRNKGNFPGRFSGRQFSNSRSEMNVSTLELGDSALYLCASSSPADLNTGELFFGEGSRLTVL.

This clonotype was observed at least ten times. The chain is built from TRBV9 and TRBJ1-2, with D unresolved. This CDR3 is 13 amino acids long. Germline V gives CDR1 SGDLS, CDR2 YYNGEE. The germline V and J ends were trimmed by 0 bases and 7 bases, with 10 bases remaining between them. CDR3: CASSVGAGVGYTF. The CDR3 DNA is TGTGCCAGCAGCGTAGGGGCAGGCGTTGGCTACACCTTC.

The V and J genes are TRBV7-9 and TRBJ2-1; D gene ambiguous. Between the trimmed V and J ends, which lost 6 bases and 8 bases, there was a span of 11 bases. Germline V gene lookup returns CDR1 SEHNR and CDR2 FQNEAQ (reference sequence). The CDR3 sequence is 12 residues long. This CDR3 reads CASSPPKDEQFF. The CDR3, as DNA: TGTGCCAGCAGTCCACCCAAGGATGAGCAGTTCTTC.

V usage is TRBV29-1 and J usage is TRBJ2-5, with a tentative D call TRBD2 (6 bases). Per the germline V gene, CDR1 is SQVTM and CDR2 is ANQGSEA. The CDR3 consists of 13 residues. V gave up 6 bases and J gave up 1 base, with 12 bases separating them. CDR3 DNA: TGCAGCGTGGGTAGCGGATCCCAAGAGACCCAGTACTTC. Protein: CSVGSGSQETQYF. Full variable domain (remainder filled in from reference TRBV29-1 and TRBJ2-5): SAVISQKPSRDICQRGTSLTIQCQVDSQVTMMFWYRQQPGQSLTLIATANQGSEATYESGFVIDKFPISRPNLTFSTLTVSNMSPEDSSIYLCSVGSGSQETQYFGPGTRLLVL.

The genes are TRBV20-1 and TRBJ1-6; 10 positions agree with TRBD1. After removal of 1 base from V and 4 bases from J, the junction contained 16 bases not matched to a gene. Germline values: CDR1 DFQATT, CDR2 SNEGSKA (reference sequence). This CDR3 has 20 residues. CDR3 protein: CSARVTGGPNNRVYNSPLHF. Here the CDR3 DNA reads TGCAGTGCTAGAGTGACAGGGGGCCCTAATAACCGTGTTTATAATTCACCCCTCCACTTT.

This clonotype was counted between two and nine times. The rearrangement joins TRBV14 to TRBJ2-2; unclear D gene. Trimming removed 0 bases from V and 4 bases from J, with 9 bases in between. The CDR3 is 15 amino acids. In germline, CDR1 is SGHDN, CDR2 FVKESK. In DNA form, the CDR3 reads TGTGCCAGCAGCCAAGATCGGGCAGCCACCGGGGAGCTGTTTTTT. Amino acid sequence: CASSQDRAATGELFF.

The sample holds many counts of this clonotype. The chain uses TRBV10-3 and TRBJ2-3; 10 bases match TRBD2. CDR1 and CDR2 from the germline V gene are ENHRY and SYGVKD. Trimming took 5 bases from V and 3 from J; bases not matched to a gene: 8. This CDR3 region has 16 residues. The CDR3 region is CAISNNLAGVTDTQYF. The CDR3 DNA reads as TGTGCCATCAGTAACAACCTAGCGGGAGTGACAGATACGCAGTATTTT.